A single sample is the source of the 16 T cell receptor beta chains below, sequenced in a study of T cell responses to AZD1222 COVID-19 vaccine. Generated by immunoSEQ multiplex PCR, the TCRdb table keeps only in-frame clones and is missing some. The data contain 95,000 or so clones, roughly nine tenths of them singletons. This sample comprised peripheral blood, obtained on day 0 of MenACWY control vaccination. Receptor source: an adult in good health.

This chain links TRBV15 with TRBJ1-5, with a possible D match to TRBD1 (5 bases). The germline V and J ends were trimmed by 5 bases and 0 bases, with 8 bases remaining between them. CDR1 and CDR2 from the germline V gene are LNHNV and YYDKDF (reference sequence). The CDR3 runs to 14 residues. The CDR3 DNA reads as TGTGCCACCAGCGCAGGGATTAGCAATCAGCCCCAGCATTTT. Its protein product is CATSAGISNQPQHF.

V and J are TRBV30 and TRBJ1-6, with a possible D match to TRBD1 (5 bases). Germline CDR1 reads GTSNPN; CDR2 reads SVGIG (reference sequence). V was shortened by 0 bases and J by 10 bases, with 13 bases between the two germline ends. This CDR3 spans 14 amino acids. The CDR3, as DNA: TGTGCCTGGAGTGTTGCCGGGGGGATCTCACCCCTCCACTTT. Its translation is CAWSVAGGISPLHF.

V usage is TRBV7-3 and J usage is TRBJ2-1, with TRBD2 identical over 7 bases. The CDR3 extends over 16 amino acids. CDR1 is SGHTA, CDR2 FQGTGA, per germline. The V gene end was trimmed by 5 bases and the J gene end by 7 bases; junction bases not matched to a gene: 14. The DNA for the CDR3 is TGTGCCAGCAGCCGATCAAGGGACCTCGGGGGGAATGAGCAGTTCTTC. Translated: CASSRSRDLGGNEQFF.

The chain combines TRBV29-1 with TRBJ2-3, with a weak D call TRBD1 (6 bases). The CDR3 length is 13 residues. Between the trimmed V and J ends, which lost 4 bases and 6 bases, there was a span of 14 bases. Per germline, CDR1 SQVTM and CDR2 ANQGSEA. In nucleotides, the CDR3 is TGCAGCGTTGTTGGCAGGGGCAGGGATACGCAGTATTTT. Amino acids: CSVVGRGRDTQYF.

As DNA, the CDR3 is TGCAGCGCCGAACGGGACATCTTTTACAATGAGCAGTTCTTC. This codes for CSAERDIFYNEQFF. This chain uses TRBV29-1 with TRBJ2-1; D may be TRBD1 (6 bases). Germline-derived CDR1 and CDR2 are SQVTM and ANQGSEA. The length of the CDR3 is 14 residues. Trimming removed 7 bases from V and 4 bases from J, with 17 bases in between.

The chain combines TRBV2 with TRBJ2-2; D may correspond to TRBD1 or TRBD2 (5 bases each). The CDR3 sequence is 15 residues long. Germline CDR1 reads SNHLY; CDR2 reads FYNNEI. The V end lost 9 bases, the J end lost 2 bases, and 16 bases lay between the germline ends. The CDR3 protein is CARGRGRTNTGELFF. The CDR3 DNA follows: TGTGCCAGAGGACGGGGCAGAACTAACACCGGGGAGCTGTTTTTT.

This clone was found once. J is TRBJ1-5 and V is TRBV6-1; no clear D. V lost 1 base and J lost 7, with 8 bases in between. The CDR3 totals 13 residues. CDR1 is MNHNS, CDR2 SASEGT, per germline. The CDR3 is CASSEGVGQPQHF. CDR3 sequence (DNA): TGTGCCAGCAGTGAAGGGGTTGGACAGCCCCAGCATTTT.

This chain links TRBV7-2 with TRBJ1-4; D is uncertain. Germline loops: CDR1 SGHTA, CDR2 FQGNSA. Trimming shortened V by 5 bases and J by 0 bases, and 13 bases separated the two germline ends. The CDR3 runs to 16 residues. The CDR3 loop is CASSKRRVATNEKLFF. CDR3 sequence (DNA): TGTGCCAGCAGCAAAAGACGGGTGGCAACTAATGAAAAACTGTTTTTT.

This chain connects TRBV7-2 to TRBJ2-5; possibly TRBD1 for D (6 bases). This CDR3 is built from 13 residues. Trimming removed 5 bases at V and 7 bases at J, with 14 bases between. Germline V gene sequence: CDR1 SGHTA, CDR2 FQGNSA. The CDR3 DNA sequence: TGTGCCAGCAGCCGACTACAAGGGGGGACCCAGTACTTC. Its protein is CASSRLQGGTQYF.

The chain employs TRBV4-3 and TRBJ2-7; 8 bases fit TRBD2. The V and J ends lost 0 bases and 5 bases, in that order; junction bases with no gene match: 6. This CDR3 has 15 residues. The germline V gene encodes CDR1 LGHNA and CDR2 YSLEER. The CDR3 region has the DNA TGCGCCAGCAGCCAAGACACGGGACTAGGTAACGAGCAGTACTTC. Translated, it gives CASSQDTGLGNEQYF.

The J gene is TRBJ2-7, the V gene TRBV18, with unresolved D. The CDR3 spans 14 residues. CDR1 and CDR2 from the germline V gene are KGHSH and LQKENI. V shed 3 bases and J shed 1 base, with 10 bases lying between them. The CDR3, as DNA: TGTGCCAGCTCACCCCAGGAGTCGTCCTACGAGCAGTACTTC. It is translated as CASSPQESSYEQYF.

The J gene is TRBJ2-7, the V gene TRBV6-5, with TRBD1 matching over 7 bases. This CDR3 comprises 13 residues. Trimming took 3 bases from V and 4 from J; bases not matched to a gene: 3. CDR1 is MNHEY, CDR2 SVGAGI, per germline. CDR3 DNA: TGTGCCAGCAGTTATTCACAGGGGTACGAGCAGTACTTC. Amino acids: CASSYSQGYEQYF.

This sequence joins TRBV18 and TRBJ2-7; 7 bases fit TRBD1. The CDR3 is made up of 15 amino acids. Trimming at V came to 2 bases and at J to 1 base, leaving 5 bases not matched to a gene. Germline V CDR1 and CDR2: KGHSH, LQKENI. The CDR3 spells CASSPRGRESYEQYF. The DNA for the CDR3 is TGTGCCAGCTCACCAAGGGGGCGTGAATCCTACGAGCAGTACTTC.

V usage is TRBV27 and J usage is TRBJ2-3; 9 bases match TRBD2. Per the germline V gene, CDR1 is MNHEY and CDR2 is SMNVEV (reference sequence). Losses at the gene ends were 6 bases for V and 2 bases for J; bases not matched to a gene: 6. This CDR3 region has 15 residues. The CDR3 DNA reads as TGTGCCAGCAGATCAAGCGGGGGGATCACAGATACGCAGTATTTT. Translation: CASRSSGGITDTQYF.

The chain joins TRBV5-1 to TRBJ2-1, with 8 bases identical to TRBD1. J was trimmed by 8 bases and V by 4 bases; bases with no gene match: 8. Germline loops: CDR1 SGHRS, CDR2 YFSETQ. The CDR3 is made up of 14 amino acids. The chain's CDR3 is CASSPGTGGHEQFF. CDR3 DNA: TGCGCCAGCAGCCCCGGGACAGGAGGCCATGAGCAGTTCTTC.

The chain employs TRBV15 and TRBJ2-1; the D gene is possibly TRBD2 (5 bases). Trimming shortened V by 1 base and J by 7 bases, and 11 bases separated the two germline ends. CDR1 and CDR2 (germline): LNHNV, YYDKDF (reference sequence). The CDR3 loop spans 14 amino acids. The CDR3 DNA reads as TGTGCCACCAGCAGAGTCCCTCCGGGAAATGAGCAGTTCTTC. Translated, it gives CATSRVPPGNEQFF. The complete variable domain, with remaining parts taken from reference TRBV15 and TRBJ2-1, reads DAMVIQNPRYQVTQFGKPVTLSCSQTLNHNVMYWYQQKSSQAPKLLFHYYDKDFNNEADTPDNFQSRRPNTSFCFLDIRSPGLGDTAMYLCATSRVPPGNEQFFGPGTRLTVL.